The 18 T cell receptor beta chains reported below all come from one sample, sequenced in a study of blood T cell repertoires in COVID-19. Sequencing was performed with immunoSEQ multiplex PCR; in TCRdb, only in-frame clones are kept and a portion is missing. The data hold about 63,000 clones, with around three quarters observed a single time. The source material was peripheral blood. These TCRs come from a human donor in a cohort sampled during active COVID-19.

V and J are TRBV7-6 and TRBJ2-1, with 11 nucleotides matching TRBD2. The CDR3 runs 15 residues. Per the germline V gene, CDR1 is SGHVS and CDR2 is FNYEAQ. J lost 2 bases, V lost 5 bases, and 2 bases had no gene match. CDR3 nucleotide sequence: TGTGCCAGCAGCCAGACTAGCGGGGCCTACAATGAGCAGTTCTTC. Its translation: CASSQTSGAYNEQFF.

Only one count was recorded for this clone. V is TRBV7-3 and J is TRBJ2-6; tentative D call: TRBD2 (6 bases). V lost 5 bases to trimming and J lost 2 bases, with 16 bases between them. There are 17 residues in the CDR3. CDR1 SGHTA and CDR2 FQGTGA come from the germline V gene. The CDR3 nucleotides read TGTGCCAGCAGCGAAAACCTGGGGGGAACTGGGGCCAACGTCCTGACTTTC. Encoded protein: CASSENLGGTGANVLTF. Looking up the rest from reference TRBV7-3 and TRBJ2-6 gives the full variable domain: GAGVSQTPSNKVTEKGKYVELRCDPISGHTALYWYRQSLGQGPEFLIYFQGTGAADDSGLPNDRFFAVRPEGSVSTLKIQRTERGDSAVYLCASSENLGGTGANVLTFGAGSRLTVL.

The rearrangement links TRBV11-2 to TRBJ2-7; 9 nucleotides agree with TRBD1. Looked up from germline, CDR1 is SGHAT and CDR2 is FQNNGV. The trim removed 3 bases at V and 4 bases at J, leaving 1 base unmatched. The CDR3 totals 13 residues. CDR3 sequence (DNA): TGTGCCAGCAGCTTGACAGGGGGATACGAGCAGTACTTC. Translated, it gives CASSLTGGYEQYF. Combining the CDR3 with reference TRBV11-2 and TRBJ2-7 gives the whole variable domain EAGVAQSPRYKIIEKRQSVAFWCNPISGHATLYWYQQILGQGPKLLIQFQNNGVVDDSQLPKDRFSAERLKGVDSTLKIQPAKLEDSAVYLCASSLTGGYEQYFGPGTRLTVT.

This clone has just one count. The rearrangement uses TRBV6-5 and TRBJ1-1; D remains unclear. This CDR3 has 14 amino acids. The V and J ends lost 3 bases and 4 bases respectively, with 12 bases between them. CDR1 is MNHEY, CDR2 SVGAGI, per germline. The CDR3 nucleotides are TGTGCCAGCAGTTATGGAGGGAGGGTCACTGAAGCTTTCTTT. This codes for CASSYGGRVTEAFF.

The chain employs TRBV7-3 and TRBJ2-1; TRBD2 matches at 9 bases. After removal of 0 bases from V and 9 bases from J, the junction contained 6 bases not matched to a gene. The CDR3 is 15 residues long. Germline V lookup: CDR1 SGHTA, CDR2 FQGTGA. The DNA of the CDR3 is TGTGCCAGCAGCTTAACTGCGGGAGGGCCTGGTGAGCAGTTCTTC. Amino acids: CASSLTAGGPGEQFF. Looking up the rest from reference TRBV7-3 and TRBJ2-1 gives the full variable domain: GAGVSQTPSNKVTEKGKYVELRCDPISGHTALYWYRQSLGQGPEFLIYFQGTGAADDSGLPNDRFFAVRPEGSVSTLKIQRTERGDSAVYLCASSLTAGGPGEQFFGPGTRLTVL.

The table lists this clone with a few counts. This chain connects TRBV30 to TRBJ2-1; 8 bases fit TRBD2. Trimming removed 0 bases from V and 5 bases from J; junction bases left unmatched: 9. Germline V gives CDR1 GTSNPN, CDR2 SVGIG (reference sequence). The CDR3 sequence is 16 residues long. The CDR3 sequence: CAWSVSGLVIHNEQFF. CDR3 coding DNA: TGTGCCTGGAGTGTATCGGGACTAGTTATCCACAATGAGCAGTTCTTC.

This sequence joins TRBV9 and TRBJ1-2; maybe TRBD1 (5 bases). The V end lost 5 bases, the J end lost 5 bases, and 13 bases lay between the germline ends. CDR3 length: 13 residues. The germline V gene has CDR1 SGDLS and CDR2 YYNGEE. CDR3 sequence: CASSLGTDYGYTF. In DNA form, the CDR3 reads TGTGCCAGCAGTCTTGGGACTGATTATGGCTACACCTTC.

The table lists this clone with a few counts. This chain uses TRBV7-2 with TRBJ2-1; 10 nucleotides agree with TRBD2. V lost 3 bases, J lost 1 base, and 9 bases stayed unmatched. The CDR3 runs 18 residues. CDR1 is SGHTA, CDR2 FQGNSA, per germline. The chain's CDR3 is CASSFTIGLAESYNEQFF. DNA for the CDR3: TGTGCCAGCAGCTTTACTATAGGACTAGCGGAGTCCTACAATGAGCAGTTCTTC.

The chain links TRBV23-1 to TRBJ1-5; D remains unclear. TRBV23-1 is known as an ORF, though its function is uncertain. CDR3 length: 16 residues. Trimming took 4 bases from V and 2 from J, leaving 15 bases between them. The CDR3 DNA reads TGCGCCAGCAGTCTTGGAGGGTACGCCCGCAATCAGCCCCAGCATTTT. Protein product: CASSLGGYARNQPQHF.

The chain links TRBV6-5 to TRBJ2-7; TRBD2 matches 12 bases. V was clipped by 10 bases and J by 3 bases; unmatched bases: 4. The CDR3 sequence is 13 residues long. Per germline, CDR1 MNHEY and CDR2 SVGAGI. DNA for the CDR3: TGTGCCACAGGACTAGCGGGGCGCTACGAGCAGTACTTC. It codes for CATGLAGRYEQYF.

This clone came up once. The chain uses TRBV5-4 and TRBJ2-1; 9 nucleotides agree with TRBD2. V dropped 4 bases and J dropped 9; count of bases not matched to a gene: 8. CDR1 is SGHNT, CDR2 YYREEE, per germline (reference sequence). The CDR3 is 14 residues long. CDR3 residues: CASSPPGLAREQFF. CDR3 nucleotide sequence: TGTGCCAGCAGCCCACCGGGACTAGCCCGTGAGCAGTTCTTC.

The chain joins TRBV19 to TRBJ2-7; a weak D match, TRBD2 (6 bases). The germline CDR1 and CDR2 sequences are LNHDA and SQIVND (reference sequence). The CDR3 spans 16 residues. Trimming stripped 3 bases from V and 6 bases from J, with 21 bases between. The CDR3, as DNA: TGTGCCAGTAGTATCCTCTTGGGGGAGGTCGTGCGCGAGCAGTACTTC. Protein product: CASSILLGEVVREQYF.

This chain uses TRBV19 with TRBJ2-7; 7 positions match TRBD2. J was trimmed by 6 bases and V by 3 bases; bases with no gene match: 8. The CDR3 is made up of 14 amino acids. Germline-derived CDR1 and CDR2 are LNHDA and SQIVND (reference sequence). CDR3 sequence: CASSMGGLQVEQYF. For the CDR3, the DNA is TGTGCCAGTAGTATGGGGGGACTACAGGTCGAGCAGTACTTC.

The V call is TRBV5-6, the J call TRBJ2-1; TRBD1 aligns across 9 bases. The CDR3 consists of 13 residues. Germline assignment: CDR1 SGHDT and CDR2 YYEEEE. V was clipped by 3 bases and J by 8 bases; unmatched bases: 3. The CDR3 is CASSWDRVHEQFF. The CDR3 DNA reads as TGTGCCAGCAGCTGGGACAGGGTCCATGAGCAGTTCTTC. Combining the CDR3 with reference TRBV5-6 and TRBJ2-1 gives the whole variable domain DAGVTQSPTHLIKTRGQQVTLRCSPKSGHDTVSWYQQALGQGPQFIFQYYEEEERQRGNFPDRFSGHQFPNYSSELNVNALLLGDSALYLCASSWDRVHEQFFGPGTRLTVL.

V gene TRBV9 combines with J gene TRBJ1-1; 8 nucleotides line up with TRBD1. Germline V gene lookup returns CDR1 SGDLS and CDR2 YYNGEE. Unmatched junction bases numbered 5, after V lost 0 bases and J lost 4 bases. This CDR3 has 15 amino acids. The CDR3 reads CASSVDQGAVTEAFF. The CDR3 coding sequence is TGTGCCAGCAGCGTAGATCAGGGGGCTGTCACTGAAGCTTTCTTT.

This clone occurred once. The V and J genes are TRBV28 and TRBJ1-2, with a tentative D call TRBD1 (5 bases). This CDR3 spans 14 amino acids. V was trimmed by 5 bases and J by 7 bases, leaving 17 bases between them. Germline V gene data show CDR1 as MDHEN and CDR2 as SYDVKM. The CDR3 DNA reads TGTGCCAGCAGTCCCCCGGGCAGGGTAGGTGGCTACACCTTC. Residues: CASSPPGRVGGYTF.

This chain uses TRBV5-6 with TRBJ2-2; 10 bases fit TRBD1. The trim removed 1 base at V and 7 bases at J, leaving 4 bases unmatched. Germline V gene sequence: CDR1 SGHDT, CDR2 YYEEEE. This CDR3 contains 15 residues. The CDR3 DNA sequence: TGTGCCAGCAGCTTGTTTGACAGGGGGCGCGGGGAGCTGTTTTTT. Protein: CASSLFDRGRGELFF. Drawing the rest from reference TRBV5-6 and TRBJ2-2, the complete variable domain is DAGVTQSPTHLIKTRGQQVTLRCSPKSGHDTVSWYQQALGQGPQFIFQYYEEEERQRGNFPDRFSGHQFPNYSSELNVNALLLGDSALYLCASSLFDRGRGELFFGEGSRLTVL.

The chain couples TRBV19 to TRBJ2-3; 9 bases map to TRBD1. Germline V CDR1 and CDR2: LNHDA, SQIVND (reference sequence). Trimming removed 2 bases from V and 1 base from J; junction bases left unmatched: 1. The CDR3 consists of 15 residues. The CDR3 nucleotides are TGTGCCAGTAGTATAAGGACAGGGGGCACAGATACGCAGTATTTT. Protein product: CASSIRTGGTDTQYF.